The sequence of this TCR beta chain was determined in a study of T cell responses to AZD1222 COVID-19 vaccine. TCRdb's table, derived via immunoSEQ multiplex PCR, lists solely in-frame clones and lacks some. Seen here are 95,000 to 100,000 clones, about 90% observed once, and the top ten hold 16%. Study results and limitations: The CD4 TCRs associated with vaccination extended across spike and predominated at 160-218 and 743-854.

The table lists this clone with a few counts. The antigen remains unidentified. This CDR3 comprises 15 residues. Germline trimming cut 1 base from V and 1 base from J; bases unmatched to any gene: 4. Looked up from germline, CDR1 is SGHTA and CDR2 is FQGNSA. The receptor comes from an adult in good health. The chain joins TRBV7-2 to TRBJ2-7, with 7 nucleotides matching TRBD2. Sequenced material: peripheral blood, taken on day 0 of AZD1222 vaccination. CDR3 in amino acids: CASSLGLAESYEQYF. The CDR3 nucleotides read TGTGCCAGCAGCTTAGGGCTAGCGGAATCCTACGAGCAGTACTTC.